Below, one TCR beta chain is given with its context. V lost 4 bases and J 10 bases, leaving 13 bases between the germline ends. Germline V gene lookup returns CDR1 SGHDN and CDR2 FVKESK. CDR3 length: 12 amino acids. The data belong to a study of control samples from healthy donors and cancer patients. Using immunoSEQ multiplex PCR, the repertoire was profiled, and TCRdb retains in-frame clones only, with some absent. The profile shows some 15,000 clones, around 87% of them singletons. The sequence derives from a woman aged 70-85 years with colorectal cancer. V and J are TRBV14 and TRBJ2-5; D is possibly TRBD1 (6 bases). Sequenced input: PBMCs. CDR3 sequence reads: CASSPRGFVQYF. CDR3 DNA sequence: TGTGCCAGCAGCCCGAGGGGGTTTGTCCAGTACTTC.